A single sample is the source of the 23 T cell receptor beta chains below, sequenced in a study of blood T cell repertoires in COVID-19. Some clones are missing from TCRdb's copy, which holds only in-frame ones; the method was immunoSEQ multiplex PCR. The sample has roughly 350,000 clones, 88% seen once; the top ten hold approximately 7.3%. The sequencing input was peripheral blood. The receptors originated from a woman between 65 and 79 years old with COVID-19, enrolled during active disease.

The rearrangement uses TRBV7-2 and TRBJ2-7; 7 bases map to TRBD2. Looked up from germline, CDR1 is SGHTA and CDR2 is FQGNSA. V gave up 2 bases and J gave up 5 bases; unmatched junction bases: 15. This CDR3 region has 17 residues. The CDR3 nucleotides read TGTGCCAGCAGCTTATATCTGGTGGGCGGGGGTTCCCACGAGCAGTACTTC. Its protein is CASSLYLVGGGSHEQYF.

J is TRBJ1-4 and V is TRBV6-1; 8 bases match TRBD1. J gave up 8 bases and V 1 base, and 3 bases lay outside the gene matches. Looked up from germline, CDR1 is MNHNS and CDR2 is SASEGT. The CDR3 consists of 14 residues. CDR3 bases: TGTGCCAGCAGTGAAGTCAGGGGGCGGGAAAAACTGTTTTTT. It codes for CASSEVRGREKLFF.

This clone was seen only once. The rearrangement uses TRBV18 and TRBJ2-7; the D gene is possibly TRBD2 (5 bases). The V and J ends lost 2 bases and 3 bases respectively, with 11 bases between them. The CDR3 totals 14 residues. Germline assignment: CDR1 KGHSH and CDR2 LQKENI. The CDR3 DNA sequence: TGTGCCAGCTCACCAGGATACCGGGACTACGAGCAGTACTTC. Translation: CASSPGYRDYEQYF.

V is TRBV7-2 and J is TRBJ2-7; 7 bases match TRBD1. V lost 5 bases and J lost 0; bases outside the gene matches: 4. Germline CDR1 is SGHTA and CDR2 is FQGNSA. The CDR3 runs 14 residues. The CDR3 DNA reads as TGTGCCAGCAGCCCCCGACAGGGCTCCTACGAGCAGTACTTC. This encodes CASSPRQGSYEQYF.

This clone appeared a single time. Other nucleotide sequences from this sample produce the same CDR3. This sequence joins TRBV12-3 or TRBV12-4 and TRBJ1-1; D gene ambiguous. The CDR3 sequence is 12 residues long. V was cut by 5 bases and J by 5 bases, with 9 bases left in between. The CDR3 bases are TGTGCCAGCAGTCTCTCGGGGACTGAAGCTTTCTTT. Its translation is CASSLSGTEAFF.

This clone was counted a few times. CDR3 region: CASSPQVGSYNEQFF. CDR3 DNA sequence: TGTGCCAGCAGCCCTCAGGTCGGCTCCTACAATGAGCAGTTCTTC. This rearrangement joins TRBV9 to TRBJ2-1; D is uncertain. V lost 4 bases, J lost 0 bases, and 11 bases lay in between. Germline V lookup: CDR1 SGDLS, CDR2 YYNGEE. CDR3 length: 15 amino acids.

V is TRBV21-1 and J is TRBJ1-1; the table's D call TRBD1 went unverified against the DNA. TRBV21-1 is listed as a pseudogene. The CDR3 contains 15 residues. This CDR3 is CASSQYDREETEAFF. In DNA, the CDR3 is TGTGCCAGCAGCCAATATGACAGGGAGGAGACTGAAGCTTTCTTT.

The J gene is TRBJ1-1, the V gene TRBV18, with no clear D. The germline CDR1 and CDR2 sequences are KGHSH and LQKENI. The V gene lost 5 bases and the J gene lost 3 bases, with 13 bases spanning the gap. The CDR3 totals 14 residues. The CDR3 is CASSARMVDTEAFF. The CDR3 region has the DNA TGTGCCAGCTCAGCCCGTATGGTAGACACTGAAGCTTTCTTT.

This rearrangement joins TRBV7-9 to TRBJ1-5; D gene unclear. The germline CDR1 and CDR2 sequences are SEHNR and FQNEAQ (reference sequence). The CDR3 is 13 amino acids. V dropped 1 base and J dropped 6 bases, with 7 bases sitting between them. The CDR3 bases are TGTGCCAGCAGCTTAGACAGCCTTCAGCCCCAGCATTTT. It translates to CASSLDSLQPQHF.

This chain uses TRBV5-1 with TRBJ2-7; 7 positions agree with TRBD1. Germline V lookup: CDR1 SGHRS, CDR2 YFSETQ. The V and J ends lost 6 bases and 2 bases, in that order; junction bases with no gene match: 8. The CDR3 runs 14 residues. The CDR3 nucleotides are TGCGCCAGCACCCCGACAGGGCAAGCCTACGAGCAGTACTTC. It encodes CASTPTGQAYEQYF.

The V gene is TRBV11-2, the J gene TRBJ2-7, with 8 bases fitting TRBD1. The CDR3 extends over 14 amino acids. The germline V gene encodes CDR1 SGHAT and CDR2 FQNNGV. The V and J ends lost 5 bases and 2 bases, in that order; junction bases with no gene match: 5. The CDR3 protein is CASSPGQGPYEQYF. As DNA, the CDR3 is TGTGCCAGCAGCCCCGGACAGGGACCCTACGAGCAGTACTTC.

CDR3: CASSFEGAGFHEQFF. The CDR3 DNA reads as TGTGCCAGCAGCTTTGAGGGGGCCGGGTTCCATGAGCAGTTCTTC. V and J are TRBV5-6 and TRBJ2-1, with 7 bases matching TRBD1. Germline-derived CDR1 and CDR2 are SGHDT and YYEEEE. This CDR3 region has 15 residues. V lost 2 bases to trimming and J lost 8 bases; unmatched junction nucleotides: 10.

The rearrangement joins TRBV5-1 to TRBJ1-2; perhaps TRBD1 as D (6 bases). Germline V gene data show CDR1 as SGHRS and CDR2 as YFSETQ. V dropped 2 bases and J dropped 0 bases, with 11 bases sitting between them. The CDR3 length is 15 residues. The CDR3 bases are TGCGCCAGCAGCTTACAGGGATTTCCTAACTATGGCTACACCTTC. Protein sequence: CASSLQGFPNYGYTF.

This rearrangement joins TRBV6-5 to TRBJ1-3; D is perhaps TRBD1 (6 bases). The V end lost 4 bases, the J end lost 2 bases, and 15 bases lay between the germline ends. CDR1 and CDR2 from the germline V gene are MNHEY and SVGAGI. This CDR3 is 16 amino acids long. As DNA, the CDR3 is TGTGCCAGCAGTTCGGGACACCTTTCCCCTGGAAACACCATATATTTT. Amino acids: CASSSGHLSPGNTIYF.

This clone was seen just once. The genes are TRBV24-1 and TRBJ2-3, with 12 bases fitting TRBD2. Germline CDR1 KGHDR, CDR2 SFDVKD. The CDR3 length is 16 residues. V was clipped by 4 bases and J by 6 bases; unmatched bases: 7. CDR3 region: CATSDPLGLAGDTQYF. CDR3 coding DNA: TGTGCCACCAGTGACCCCTTGGGACTAGCGGGCGATACGCAGTATTTT.

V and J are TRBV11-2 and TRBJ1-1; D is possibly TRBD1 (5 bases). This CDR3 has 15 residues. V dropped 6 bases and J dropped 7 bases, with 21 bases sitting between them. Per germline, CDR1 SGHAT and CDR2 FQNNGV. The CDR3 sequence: CASRFDQGPTNEAFF. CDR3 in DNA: TGTGCCAGCAGATTCGACCAGGGCCCTACTAATGAAGCTTTCTTT.

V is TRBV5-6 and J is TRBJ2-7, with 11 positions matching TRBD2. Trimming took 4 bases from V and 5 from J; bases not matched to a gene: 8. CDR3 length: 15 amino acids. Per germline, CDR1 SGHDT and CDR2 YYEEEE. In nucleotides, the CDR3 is TGTGCCAGCAGCCCGCTGACTAGCGGGGAGGACGAGCAGTACTTC. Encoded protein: CASSPLTSGEDEQYF.

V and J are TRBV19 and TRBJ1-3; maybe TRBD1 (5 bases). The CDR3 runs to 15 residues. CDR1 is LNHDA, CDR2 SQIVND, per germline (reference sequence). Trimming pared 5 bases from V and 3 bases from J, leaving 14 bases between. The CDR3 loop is CASSALGRDGNTIYF. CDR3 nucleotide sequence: TGTGCCAGTAGTGCCCTCGGCAGGGATGGAAACACCATATATTTT.

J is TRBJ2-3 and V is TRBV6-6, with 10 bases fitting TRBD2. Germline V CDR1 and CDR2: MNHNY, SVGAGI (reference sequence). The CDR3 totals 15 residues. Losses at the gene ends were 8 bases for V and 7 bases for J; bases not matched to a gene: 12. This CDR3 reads CASGNLAGAAYTQYF. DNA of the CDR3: TGTGCCAGCGGCAATCTAGCGGGGGCCGCCTATACGCAGTATTTT.

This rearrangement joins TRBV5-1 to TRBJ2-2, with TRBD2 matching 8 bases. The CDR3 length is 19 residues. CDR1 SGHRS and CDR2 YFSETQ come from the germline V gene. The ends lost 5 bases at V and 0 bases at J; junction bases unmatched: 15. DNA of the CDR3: TGCGCCAGCAGTGGAAGGAGTAGCGGGGAGCGCGCGAACACCGGGGAGCTGTTTTTT. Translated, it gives CASSGRSSGERANTGELFF.

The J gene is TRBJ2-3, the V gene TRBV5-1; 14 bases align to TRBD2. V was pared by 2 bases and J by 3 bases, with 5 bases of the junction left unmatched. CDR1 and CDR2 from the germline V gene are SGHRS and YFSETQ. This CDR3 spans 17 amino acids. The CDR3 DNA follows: TGCGCCAGCAGCTTCCGACTAGCGGGGGGGCCGACAGATACGCAGTATTTT. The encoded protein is CASSFRLAGGPTDTQYF. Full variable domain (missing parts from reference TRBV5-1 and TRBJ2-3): KAGVTQTPRYLIKTRGQQVTLSCSPISGHRSVSWYQQTPGQGLQFLFEYFSETQRNKGNFPGRFSGRQFSNSRSEMNVSTLELGDSALYLCASSFRLAGGPTDTQYFGPGTRLTVL.

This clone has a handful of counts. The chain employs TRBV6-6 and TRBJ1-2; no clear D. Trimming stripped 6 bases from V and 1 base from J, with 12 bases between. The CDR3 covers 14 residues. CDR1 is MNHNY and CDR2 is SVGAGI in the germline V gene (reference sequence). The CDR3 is CASRPSGGNYGYTF. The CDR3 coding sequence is TGTGCCAGCAGACCCTCCGGCGGTAACTATGGCTACACCTTC.

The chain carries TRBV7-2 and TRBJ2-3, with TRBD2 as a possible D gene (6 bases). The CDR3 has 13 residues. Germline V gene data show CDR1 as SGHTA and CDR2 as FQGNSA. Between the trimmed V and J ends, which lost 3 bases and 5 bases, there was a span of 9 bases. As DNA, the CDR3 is TGTGCCAGCAGCTTTCTGGGAGGAGATACGCAGTATTTT. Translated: CASSFLGGDTQYF. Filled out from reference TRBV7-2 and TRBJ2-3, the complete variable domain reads GAGVSQSPSNKVTEKGKDVELRCDPISGHTALYWYRQSLGQGLEFLIYFQGNSAPDKSGLPSDRFSAERTGGSVSTLTIQRTQQEDSAVYLCASSFLGGDTQYFGPGTRLTVL.